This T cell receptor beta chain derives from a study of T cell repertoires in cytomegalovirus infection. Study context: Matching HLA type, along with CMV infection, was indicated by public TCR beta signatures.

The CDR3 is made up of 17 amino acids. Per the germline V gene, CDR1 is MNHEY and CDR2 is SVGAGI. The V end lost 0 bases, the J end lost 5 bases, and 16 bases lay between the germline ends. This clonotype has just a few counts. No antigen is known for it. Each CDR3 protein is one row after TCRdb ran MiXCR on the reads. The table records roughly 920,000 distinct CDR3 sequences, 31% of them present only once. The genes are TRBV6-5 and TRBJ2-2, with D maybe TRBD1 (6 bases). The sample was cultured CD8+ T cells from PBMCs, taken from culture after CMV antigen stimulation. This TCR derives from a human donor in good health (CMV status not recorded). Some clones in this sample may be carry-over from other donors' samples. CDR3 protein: CASSYSEFTGRTGELFF. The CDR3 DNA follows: TGTGCCAGCAGTTACTCGGAGTTCACAGGGCGTACCGGGGAGCTGTTTTTT.